What follows are 29 T cell receptor beta chains derived from one specimen sequenced in a study of T-cell reconstitution after alpha-beta-depleted transplantation in children. Preparation of the TCRbeta library was carried out with unique molecular identifiers. Each CDR3 protein is one row after TCRdb ran MiXCR on the PCR reads. The data hold about 460,000 distinct CDR3 sequences, with over 9.5% observed a single time. Sample: PBMCs, taken before TCRalphabeta/CD19-depleted stem cell transplant. Receptors were obtained from a child aged 2 to 10 with inherited bone marrow failure, due to receive a stem cell transplant.

This clonotype was found many times. The V gene is TRBV19, the J gene TRBJ2-4; no clear D gene. The CDR3 length is 17 residues. Germline V gives CDR1 LNHDA, CDR2 SQIVND (reference sequence). V lost 3 bases and J 5 bases, leaving 20 bases between the germline ends. The CDR3 bases are TGTGCCAGTAGTATCTTCATTCTGGGCGCCCCGGAAAACATTCAGTACTTC. Its protein product is CASSIFILGAPENIQYF.

This clonotype was seen repeatedly, ten times or more. The chain recombines TRBV12-3 or TRBV12-4 with TRBJ1-1; D perhaps matches TRBD1 (5 bases). Trimming removed 2 bases at V and 2 bases at J, with 9 bases between. The CDR3 is 14 residues long. The CDR3 DNA reads TGTGCCAGCAGTTTATGGGGGGGAAACACTGAAGCTTTCTTT. This sequence encodes CASSLWGGNTEAFF.

About this clonotype: At one of its ends the junction is not consistent with the germline gene, which may arise from a read error. This chain connects TRBV5-1 to TRBJ2-3; D gene uncertain. The V gene's germline CDR1 is SGHRS and CDR2 YFSETQ. The CDR3 sequence is 11 residues long. This CDR3 is CASSSTDTQNF. The CDR3, as DNA: TGCGCCAGCAGCTCTACAGATACGCAGAATTTT.

This clonotype was recorded at least ten times. The CDR3 nucleotides read TGCGCCAGCAGCCAAGCGGCTGGGGGTAGCGGGCGCGGGAGCACCGGGGAGCTGTTTTTT. It translates to CASSQAAGGSGRGSTGELFF. The chain combines TRBV4-1 with TRBJ2-2; 7 bases map to TRBD2. CDR1 MGHRA and CDR2 YSYEKL come from the germline V gene. Unmatched junction bases numbered 18, after V lost 1 base and J lost 4 bases. CDR3 length equals 20 residues.

The chain combines TRBV27 with TRBJ2-7, with TRBD1 identical over 9 bases. With 5 bases clipped from V and 5 bases from J, the junction kept 7 bases outside the gene matches. The germline V gene encodes CDR1 MNHEY and CDR2 SMNVEV (reference sequence). This CDR3 has 14 amino acids. CDR3 sequence (DNA): TGTGCCAGCAGTACTAGGACAGGGGTCCACGAGCAGTACTTC. Residues: CASSTRTGVHEQYF.

This clonotype was seen ten or more times. This chain uses TRBV10-3 with TRBJ2-1; D not resolved. The length of the CDR3 is 15 residues. The V end lost 6 bases, the J end lost 0 bases, and 12 bases lay between the germline ends. Germline V CDR1 and CDR2: ENHRY, SYGVKD. DNA for the CDR3: TGTGCCATCAGCAGATCCTACCGCTCCTACAATGAGCAGTTCTTC. As protein: CAISRSYRSYNEQFF.

There are many counts of this clonotype. This sequence joins TRBV30 and TRBJ1-2; no clear D. V was shortened by 7 bases and J by 0 bases, with 12 bases between the two germline ends. Germline CDR1 is GTSNPN and CDR2 is SVGIG (reference sequence). The CDR3 runs 13 residues. In DNA, the CDR3 is TGTGCCTCCAACGCGGGGTCTAACTATGGCTACACCTTC. The encoded protein is CASNAGSNYGYTF.

This clonotype showed up many times. This chain joins TRBV6-2 or TRBV6-3 and TRBJ1-1; D is undetermined. Germline lookup yields CDR1 MNHEY and CDR2 SVGEGT. Trimming stripped 7 bases from V and 2 bases from J, with 11 bases between. The CDR3 runs to 13 residues. The CDR3 loop reads CASITEPNTEAFF. CDR3 bases: TGTGCCAGCATTACAGAACCAAACACTGAAGCTTTCTTT.

The chain is built from TRBV10-3 and TRBJ2-2, with D hard to call. The V gene lost 10 bases and the J gene lost 2 bases, with 14 bases spanning the gap. The CDR3 spans 14 residues. Germline V CDR1 and CDR2: ENHRY, SYGVKD. The CDR3 loop is CATSSSDNTGELFF. The CDR3 region has the DNA TGTGCCACCTCGTCGTCGGATAACACCGGGGAGCTGTTTTTT.

There are many counts of this clonotype. The rearrangement uses TRBV27 and TRBJ2-3; D ambiguous. V was trimmed by 1 base and J by 0 bases, leaving 8 bases between them. The CDR3 consists of 15 residues. CDR1 is MNHEY, CDR2 SMNVEV, per germline (reference sequence). CDR3 residues: CASSLFPKSTDTQYF. CDR3 bases: TGTGCCAGCAGTTTATTTCCGAAGAGCACAGATACGCAGTATTTT.

The sample holds a few counts of this clonotype. The chain carries TRBV7-2 and TRBJ2-7, with D possibly TRBD1 on 6 matching bases. Trimming took off 0 bases at V and 3 bases at J, with 12 bases between the two ends. This CDR3 is 15 amino acids long. Germline-derived CDR1 and CDR2 are SGHTA and FQGNSA. CDR3 in DNA: TGTGCCAGCAGCTTAGCGATGGGACAAAACTACGAGCAGTACTTC. Its translation is CASSLAMGQNYEQYF.

This clonotype was counted a few times. The rearrangement links TRBV29-1 to TRBJ2-5, with a tentative D call TRBD2 (7 bases). The CDR3 sequence is 12 residues long. Germline V CDR1 and CDR2: SQVTM, ANQGSEA. Trimming shortened V by 7 bases and J by 4 bases, and 13 bases separated the two germline ends. Here the CDR3 reads CSAWGGAETQYF. The CDR3 nucleotides read TGCAGCGCCTGGGGGGGGGCAGAGACCCAGTACTTC. Based on the CDR3 plus reference TRBV29-1 and TRBJ2-5, the full variable domain is SAVISQKPSRDICQRGTSLTIQCQVDSQVTMMFWYRQQPGQSLTLIATANQGSEATYESGFVIDKFPISRPNLTFSTLTVSNMSPEDSSIYLCSAWGGAETQYFGPGTRLLVL.

This clonotype was detected ten times or more. This chain connects TRBV27 to TRBJ2-1; 11 nucleotides line up with TRBD2. The germline CDR1 and CDR2 sequences are MNHEY and SMNVEV (reference sequence). CDR3 length equals 16 residues. The trim removed 5 bases at V and 2 bases at J, leaving 5 bases unmatched. Here the CDR3 reads CASSPLAGGAYNEQFF. CDR3 bases: TGTGCCAGCAGTCCCCTAGCGGGAGGAGCCTACAATGAGCAGTTCTTC.

This clonotype was observed a handful of times. The chain employs TRBV18 and TRBJ2-3, with D hard to call. Trimming took off 6 bases at V and 7 bases at J, with 20 bases between the two ends. The CDR3 sequence is 15 residues long. The germline gives CDR1 KGHSH, CDR2 LQKENI. CDR3 residues: CASSNQGLEDNTQYF. CDR3 coding DNA: TGTGCCAGCTCGAACCAAGGGTTAGAAGACAATACGCAGTATTTT.

In this sample, this clonotype turned up many times. The chain combines TRBV12-3 or TRBV12-4 with TRBJ1-4; perhaps TRBD1 as D (5 bases). Between the trimmed V and J ends, which lost 1 base and 2 bases, there was a span of 11 bases. The CDR3 extends over 16 amino acids. The CDR3 sequence is CASSLGSGRTNEKLFF. CDR3 coding DNA: TGTGCCAGCAGTTTAGGCTCGGGACGGACTAATGAAAAACTGTTTTTT.

This clonotype occurred many times. The J gene is TRBJ2-3, the V gene TRBV12-3 or TRBV12-4, with D possibly matching TRBD1 (6 bases). V was pared by 5 bases and J by 5 bases, with 11 bases between. The CDR3 sequence is 13 residues long. CDR3 region: CASSPGVRDTQYF. CDR3 coding DNA: TGTGCCAGCAGTCCAGGGGTAAGAGATACGCAGTATTTT.

Ten or more counts support this clonotype. The chain employs TRBV29-1 and TRBJ2-7; no definite D call. Germline V gene data show CDR1 as SQVTM and CDR2 as ANQGSEA. This CDR3 is built from 13 residues. V was pared by 5 bases and J by 2 bases, with 13 bases between. The chain's CDR3 is CSVRTRATYEQYF. The CDR3 DNA is TGCAGCGTTCGAACAAGGGCTACCTACGAGCAGTACTTC.

This chain links TRBV11-1 with TRBJ2-3, with 8 nucleotides matching TRBD2. The V segment lost 3 bases and the J segment 3 bases; nucleotides outside the gene matches: 14. Germline-derived CDR1 and CDR2 are SGHAT and FQDESV (reference sequence). The CDR3 is 18 residues long. CDR3 region: CASSFTSGPYTRTDTQYF. The CDR3 DNA follows: TGTGCCAGCAGCTTTACTAGCGGTCCTTATACTCGGACAGATACGCAGTATTTT.

The sample holds a few counts of this clonotype. The chain has TRBV7-9 and TRBJ1-1, with D hard to call. The CDR3 is made up of 14 amino acids. Deletions cut 5 bases from V and 4 bases from J, with 14 bases between. The germline V gene has CDR1 SEHNR and CDR2 FQNEAQ (reference sequence). The CDR3 DNA is TGTGCCAGCAGCCCCAGCAACGGCTTCACTGAAGCTTTCTTT. Translation gives CASSPSNGFTEAFF. The full variable domain, its missing parts supplied by reference TRBV7-9 and TRBJ1-1, is DTGVSQNPRHKITKRGQNVTFRCDPISEHNRLYWYRQTLGQGPEFLTYFQNEAQLEKSRLLSDRFSAERPKGSFSTLEIQRTEQGDSAMYLCASSPSNGFTEAFFGQGTRLTVV.

This clonotype has just one count. The chain recombines TRBV4-1 with TRBJ2-1; maybe TRBD2 (6 bases). The CDR3 contains 16 residues. V shed 0 bases and J shed 7 bases, with 16 bases lying between them. Looked up from germline, CDR1 is MGHRA and CDR2 is YSYEKL. The CDR3 DNA reads as TGCGCCAGCAGCCAAGATCCGGGAGTACCGAGGAATGAGCAGTTCTTC. As protein: CASSQDPGVPRNEQFF.

This clonotype has ten or more counts. This chain joins TRBV4-2 and TRBJ1-1, with no clear D. V lost 0 bases and J 5 bases, leaving 13 bases between the germline ends. Germline CDR1 is LGHNA and CDR2 is YNFKEQ. This CDR3 is 15 amino acids long. The CDR3 sequence: CASSQDILRVTEAFF. CDR3 coding DNA: TGTGCCAGCAGCCAAGATATACTAAGGGTGACTGAAGCTTTCTTT.

The table lists this clonotype with many counts. The chain is built from TRBV12-3 or TRBV12-4 and TRBJ2-4; possible D gene TRBD1, 7 bases. CDR3 size: 15 residues. The V end lost 6 bases, the J end lost 9 bases, and 21 bases lay between the germline ends. The CDR3 coding sequence is TGTGCCAGCAGCCAAAACCTCCACAGGGGAGGCATTCAGTACTTC. Amino acids: CASSQNLHRGGIQYF.

This clonotype was counted at least ten times. The V gene is TRBV28, the J gene TRBJ2-7, with 8 bases fitting TRBD1. CDR3 size: 15 residues. In germline, CDR1 is MDHEN, CDR2 SYDVKM. J was trimmed by 1 base and V by 5 bases; bases with no gene match: 7. CDR3 nucleotides: TGTGCCAGCAGTGGCACCGGGACAGGTTCCTACGAGCAGTACTTC. Its protein is CASSGTGTGSYEQYF. Using reference TRBV28 and TRBJ2-7 for the parts outside the CDR3, the full variable domain is DVKVTQSSRYLVKRTGEKVFLECVQDMDHENMFWYRQDPGLGLRLIYFSYDVKMKEKGDIPEGYSVSREKKERFSLILESASTNQTSMYLCASSGTGTGSYEQYFGPGTRLTVT.

The table lists this clonotype with many counts. The V and J genes are TRBV6-2 or TRBV6-3 and TRBJ2-1; D tentatively fits TRBD1 or TRBD2 (5 bases each). V was shortened by 7 bases and J by 6 bases, with 19 bases between the two germline ends. Germline values: CDR1 MNHEY, CDR2 SVGEGT. The CDR3 loop spans 15 amino acids. This CDR3 reads CASTRGDPYVNEQFF. CDR3 coding DNA: TGTGCCAGCACTAGGGGAGATCCTTACGTCAATGAGCAGTTCTTC.

The gene calls are TRBV4-3 and TRBJ2-5; TRBD2 is a possible D gene (7 bases). The V end lost 0 bases, the J end lost 9 bases, and 14 bases lay between the germline ends. The germline gives CDR1 LGHNA, CDR2 YSLEER. This CDR3 comprises 14 residues. This CDR3 reads CASSQERGGMAQYF. The CDR3 coding sequence is TGCGCCAGCAGCCAAGAAAGGGGGGGGATGGCCCAGTACTTC.

This clonotype has at least ten counts. V usage is TRBV30 and J usage is TRBJ1-1; 8 bases match TRBD1. The V gene end was trimmed by 0 bases and the J gene end by 0 bases; junction bases not matched to a gene: 6. Looked up from germline, CDR1 is GTSNPN and CDR2 is SVGIG (reference sequence). This CDR3 contains 16 residues. The CDR3: CAWSVGQGAMNTEAFF. CDR3 sequence (DNA): TGTGCCTGGAGTGTGGGGCAGGGGGCGATGAACACTGAAGCTTTCTTT.

This clonotype was observed many times. V is TRBV30 and J is TRBJ2-1; TRBD2 agrees at 10 bases. The junction had 18 bases not matched to a gene; V was cut back by 5 bases and J by 8 bases. The CDR3 sequence is 17 residues long. CDR1 is GTSNPN, CDR2 SVGIG, per germline (reference sequence). Written as DNA, the CDR3 is TGTGCCTGGCCCCCTCAGGGACTAGCGCCGAGACCGGATGAGCAGTTCTTC. Translation: CAWPPQGLAPRPDEQFF.

This chain uses TRBV20-1 with TRBJ1-3; a weak D match, TRBD1 (5 bases). The CDR3 runs to 17 residues. Germline CDR1 and CDR2: DFQATT and SNEGSKA (reference sequence). V shed 1 base and J shed 0 bases, with 16 bases lying between them. CDR3 DNA sequence: TGCAGTGCTAGAGGATGGGGGGGGAGCCTCTCTGGAAACACCATATATTTT. Translating gives CSARGWGGSLSGNTIYF.

This clonotype was seen ten or more times. V and J are TRBV7-2 and TRBJ2-1; maybe TRBD2 (6 bases). Trimming pared 5 bases from V and 9 bases from J, leaving 14 bases between. The CDR3 totals 13 residues. Germline assignment: CDR1 SGHTA and CDR2 FQGNSA. The CDR3, as DNA: TGTGCCAGCAGCCCCACGTTGGGAGGTGAGCAGTTCTTC. Its translation: CASSPTLGGEQFF. Together with reference TRBV7-2 and TRBJ2-1, the CDR3 gives the full variable domain: GAGVSQSPSNKVTEKGKDVELRCDPISGHTALYWYRQSLGQGLEFLIYFQGNSAPDKSGLPSDRFSAERTGGSVSTLTIQRTQQEDSAVYLCASSPTLGGEQFFGPGTRLTVL.